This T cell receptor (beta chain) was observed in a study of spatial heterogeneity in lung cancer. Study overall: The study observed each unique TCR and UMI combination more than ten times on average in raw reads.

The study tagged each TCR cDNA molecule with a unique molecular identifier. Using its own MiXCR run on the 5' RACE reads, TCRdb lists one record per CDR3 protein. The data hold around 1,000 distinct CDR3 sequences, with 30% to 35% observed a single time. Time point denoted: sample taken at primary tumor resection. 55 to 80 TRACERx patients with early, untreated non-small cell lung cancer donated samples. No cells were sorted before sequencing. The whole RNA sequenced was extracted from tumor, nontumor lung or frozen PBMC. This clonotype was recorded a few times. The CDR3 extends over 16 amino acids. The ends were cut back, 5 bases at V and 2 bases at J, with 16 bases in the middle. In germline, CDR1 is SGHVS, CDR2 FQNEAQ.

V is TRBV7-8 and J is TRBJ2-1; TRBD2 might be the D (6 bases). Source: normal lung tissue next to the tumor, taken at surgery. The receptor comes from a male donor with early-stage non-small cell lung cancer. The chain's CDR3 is CASSLSGPAPYNEQFF. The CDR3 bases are TGTGCCAGCAGCCTTAGCGGCCCTGCCCCCTACAATGAGCAGTTCTTC.